The 22 T cell receptor beta chains listed next were all sequenced from one sample in a study of blood T cell repertoires in COVID-19. Measured with immunoSEQ multiplex PCR; TCRdb has only the in-frame clones, and not every one. The sample carries roughly 320,000 clones, over 90% recorded once. The sample was PBMCs or T cells enriched from blood (not recorded which). These receptors were taken from a woman in her 30s who had been exposed to COVID-19.

V usage is TRBV4-2 and J usage is TRBJ1-2; 7 bases agree with TRBD1. Germline CDR1 LGHNA, CDR2 YNFKEQ. The CDR3 has 14 amino acids. V dropped 0 bases and J dropped 5; count of bases not matched to a gene: 3. CDR3 amino acids: CASSQEGTDYGYTF. The CDR3 DNA is TGTGCCAGCAGCCAAGAAGGGACAGATTATGGCTACACCTTC.

This clone came up once. The chain has TRBV3-1 (or the pseudogene TRBV3-2) and TRBJ2-3; 9 bases are a match to TRBD2. The length of the CDR3 is 16 residues. Germline lookup yields CDR1 LGHDT and CDR2 YNNKEL (reference sequence). Unmatched junction bases numbered 11, after V lost 5 bases and J lost 5 bases. DNA for the CDR3: TGTGCCAGCAGCTTCCTGCGGGGGGGCCCAGGAGATACGCAGTATTTT. Translation: CASSFLRGGPGDTQYF.

A single count supports this clone. V and J are TRBV19 and TRBJ1-5, with D possibly being TRBD1 (5 bases). In germline, CDR1 is LNHDA, CDR2 SQIVND (reference sequence). The V end was cut by 1 base, the J end by 5 bases, with 6 bases between. This CDR3 is built from 13 residues. CDR3 sequence (DNA): TGTGCCAGTAGTATAGCGACAGATCAGCCCCAGCATTTT. Translation: CASSIATDQPQHF.

This sequence joins TRBV6-5 and TRBJ1-2, with a weak D call TRBD1 (6 bases). With 7 bases removed from V and 4 bases from J, the gap between germline ends came to 16 bases. The CDR3 has 14 residues. Per the germline V gene, CDR1 is MNHEY and CDR2 is SVGAGI. CDR3 in amino acids: CASTERVRGYGYTF. The DNA for the CDR3 is TGTGCCAGCACCGAACGGGTCAGGGGCTATGGCTACACCTTC.

DNA of the CDR3: TGCGCCAGCAGCCGAGTACAGGGGGGGGGAGAGACCCAGTACTTC. Residues: CASSRVQGGGETQYF. The chain combines TRBV4-1 with TRBJ2-5; a weak D match, TRBD1 (8 bases). The V and J ends lost 4 bases and 4 bases respectively, with 16 bases between them. Germline-derived CDR1 and CDR2 are MGHRA and YSYEKL. The CDR3 is 15 residues long.

The chain combines TRBV9 with TRBJ1-5; possibly TRBD1 for D (6 bases). V lost 0 bases and J 3 bases, leaving 7 bases between the germline ends. Germline V gene data show CDR1 as SGDLS and CDR2 as YYNGEE. The CDR3 is 14 residues long. CDR3 sequence (DNA): TGTGCCAGCAGCGTAGGGACAGCCAATCAGCCCCAGCATTTT. Translated: CASSVGTANQPQHF. The variable domain in full, with the rest retrieved from reference TRBV9 and TRBJ1-5, is DSGVTQTPKHLITATGQRVTLRCSPRSGDLSVYWYQQSLDQGLQFLIQYYNGEERAKGNILERFSAQQFPDLHSELNLSSLELGDSALYFCASSVGTANQPQHFGDGTRLSIL.

V gene TRBV5-1 combines with J gene TRBJ1-4; perhaps TRBD1 as D (5 bases). V was shortened by 2 bases and J by 4 bases, with 12 bases between the two germline ends. The CDR3 covers 15 residues. CDR1 is SGHRS and CDR2 is YFSETQ in the germline V gene. CDR3 nucleotides: TGCGCCAGCAGCTTCTCAGGGAAGTATAATGAAAAACTGTTTTTT. It translates to CASSFSGKYNEKLFF.

The rearrangement uses TRBV7-9 and TRBJ1-3, with 8 nucleotides matching TRBD1. In germline, CDR1 is SEHNR, CDR2 FQNEAQ (reference sequence). The CDR3 sequence is 16 residues long. V dropped 5 bases and J dropped 0; count of bases not matched to a gene: 6. The CDR3 DNA reads as TGTGCCAGCAGCGCAATCAGGGGGCTCTCTGGAAACACCATATATTTT. Its protein product is CASSAIRGLSGNTIYF.

There are a few counts of this clone. V and J are TRBV19 and TRBJ1-6; D remains ambiguous. The germline V and J ends were trimmed by 5 bases and 6 bases, with 11 bases remaining between them. The V gene's germline CDR1 is LNHDA and CDR2 SQIVND (reference sequence). The CDR3 covers 14 residues. CDR3 residues: CASSPPYFNSPLHF. The DNA of the CDR3 is TGTGCCAGTAGTCCCCCGTACTTTAATTCACCCCTCCACTTT. The variable domain in full, with the rest retrieved from reference TRBV19 and TRBJ1-6, is DGGITQSPKYLFRKEGQNVTLSCEQNLNHDAMYWYRQDPGQGLRLIYYSQIVNDFQKGDIAEGYSVSREKKESFPLTVTSAQKNPTAFYLCASSPPYFNSPLHFGNGTRLTVT.

The chain uses TRBV6-6 and TRBJ2-3; D possibly corresponds to TRBD1 (5 bases). V shed 6 bases and J shed 2 bases, with 12 bases lying between them. This CDR3 region has 14 residues. The germline V gene encodes CDR1 MNHNY and CDR2 SVGAGI (reference sequence). In nucleotides, the CDR3 is TGTGCCAGCAGCCCGCCGACAGACACAGATACGCAGTATTTT. Translated: CASSPPTDTDTQYF.

This clone was detected only a few times. At the DNA level, this CDR3 is encoded by other sequences in the same sample as well. The chain is built from TRBV27 and TRBJ1-2; maybe TRBD1 (5 bases). Germline lookup yields CDR1 MNHEY and CDR2 SMNVEV (reference sequence). The CDR3 has 13 amino acids. Trimming took off 2 bases at V and 2 bases at J, with 6 bases between the two ends. CDR3 sequence: CASSLRGNYGYTF. CDR3 in DNA: TGTGCCAGCAGTTTAAGGGGAAACTATGGCTACACCTTC.

V and J are TRBV6-6 and TRBJ1-1; TRBD1 might be the D (5 bases). Germline V lookup: CDR1 MNHNY, CDR2 SVGAGI (reference sequence). This CDR3 has 14 residues. V shed 2 bases and J shed 4 bases, with 11 bases lying between them. CDR3: CASSYGGGFTEAFF. The DNA of the CDR3 is TGTGCCAGCAGTTACGGGGGAGGTTTCACTGAAGCTTTCTTT.

In DNA form, the CDR3 reads TGTGCCAGCAGCTCGGGTAGCTACGAGCAGTACTTC. This codes for CASSSGSYEQYF. This chain uses TRBV13 with TRBJ2-7; no reliable D call. This CDR3 spans 12 amino acids. Deletions cut 4 bases from V and 3 bases from J, with 7 bases between. Germline V gene data show CDR1 as PRHDT and CDR2 as FYEKMQ (reference sequence).

This chain uses TRBV5-8 with TRBJ2-7; D may be TRBD1 (6 bases). From germline, CDR1 is SGHTS and CDR2 YDEGEE. The V end lost 4 bases, the J end lost 2 bases, and 16 bases lay between the germline ends. The CDR3 sequence is 15 residues long. The CDR3 DNA reads TGTGCCAGCAGCCTGGCCGGGACAAGCGCCTACGAGCAGTACTTC. This sequence encodes CASSLAGTSAYEQYF.

The CDR3 reads CASSFSGTGFRAKNIQYF. The DNA for the CDR3 is TGTGCCAGCAGCTTCTCCGGGACAGGGTTTCGAGCCAAAAACATTCAGTACTTC. The chain uses TRBV5-5 and TRBJ2-4; 9 nucleotides agree with TRBD1. This CDR3 region has 18 residues. Germline V gives CDR1 SGHKS, CDR2 YYEKEE (reference sequence). The trim removed 2 bases at V and 0 bases at J, leaving 9 bases unmatched.

This sequence joins TRBV19 and TRBJ2-1, with D possibly matching TRBD1 (5 bases). Germline V CDR1 and CDR2: LNHDA, SQIVND (reference sequence). This CDR3 spans 13 amino acids. V lost 4 bases and J 9 bases, leaving 13 bases between the germline ends. This CDR3 reads CASSTRVYGEQFF. The DNA for the CDR3 is TGTGCCAGTAGTACCAGGGTTTACGGTGAGCAGTTCTTC.

The chain uses TRBV27 and TRBJ2-1; weak D call: TRBD2 (5 bases). The CDR3 totals 13 residues. V was shortened by 2 bases and J by 7 bases, with 9 bases between the two germline ends. Germline V gene lookup returns CDR1 MNHEY and CDR2 SMNVEV (reference sequence). CDR3 coding DNA: TGTGCCAGCAGTTTAGGCCGGGGAAATGAGCAGTTCTTC. As protein: CASSLGRGNEQFF.

This clone was found once. The V gene is TRBV7-9, the J gene TRBJ1-1; 9 bases map to TRBD1. J gave up 3 bases and V 5 bases, and 10 bases lay outside the gene matches. The germline V gene encodes CDR1 SEHNR and CDR2 FQNEAQ (reference sequence). The CDR3 is made up of 16 amino acids. CDR3 residues: CASSPLGQGRDTEAFF. CDR3 nucleotides: TGTGCCAGCAGCCCCCTGGGACAGGGTAGAGACACTGAAGCTTTCTTT. Full variable domain (missing parts from reference TRBV7-9 and TRBJ1-1): DTGVSQNPRHKITKRGQNVTFRCDPISEHNRLYWYRQTLGQGPEFLTYFQNEAQLEKSRLLSDRFSAERPKGSFSTLEIQRTEQGDSAMYLCASSPLGQGRDTEAFFGQGTRLTVV.

The chain links TRBV10-3 to TRBJ1-5; D is possibly TRBD1 (5 bases). V was shortened by 4 bases and J by 3 bases, with 7 bases between the two germline ends. This CDR3 is 13 amino acids long. Per germline, CDR1 ENHRY and CDR2 SYGVKD. The CDR3 nucleotides read TGTGCCATCAGTGGGGGGGTCAATCAGCCCCAGCATTTT. Protein product: CAISGGVNQPQHF.

This sequence joins TRBV5-4 and TRBJ2-1, with 8 nucleotides matching TRBD2. V shed 3 bases and J 3 bases; nucleotides not matched to a gene: 14. This CDR3 spans 18 amino acids. Germline loops: CDR1 SGHNT, CDR2 YYREEE (reference sequence). CDR3 loop: CASSSPDAAGVLYNEQFF. The CDR3 DNA reads TGTGCCAGCAGCTCCCCAGATGCAGCGGGGGTCCTCTACAATGAGCAGTTCTTC.

The chain carries TRBV5-5 and TRBJ1-2; D remains unclear. This CDR3 spans 11 amino acids. V was clipped by 2 bases and J by 5 bases, with 4 bases between them. Germline CDR1 is SGHKS and CDR2 is YYEKEE (reference sequence). This CDR3 reads CASSFPYGYTF. The CDR3 DNA reads TGTGCCAGCAGCTTTCCTTATGGCTACACCTTC.

In this sample, this clone turned up once. The rearrangement links TRBV3-1 (or the pseudogene TRBV3-2) to TRBJ1-5; D is possibly TRBD1 (6 bases). V was cut by 4 bases and J by 0 bases, with 13 bases left in between. Germline V gene data show CDR1 as LGHDT and CDR2 as YNNKEL (reference sequence). There are 16 residues in the CDR3. The CDR3 region has the DNA TGTGCCAGCAGCCGAGGGGGTAGCCATAGCAATCAGCCCCAGCATTTT. Translating it yields CASSRGGSHSNQPQHF.